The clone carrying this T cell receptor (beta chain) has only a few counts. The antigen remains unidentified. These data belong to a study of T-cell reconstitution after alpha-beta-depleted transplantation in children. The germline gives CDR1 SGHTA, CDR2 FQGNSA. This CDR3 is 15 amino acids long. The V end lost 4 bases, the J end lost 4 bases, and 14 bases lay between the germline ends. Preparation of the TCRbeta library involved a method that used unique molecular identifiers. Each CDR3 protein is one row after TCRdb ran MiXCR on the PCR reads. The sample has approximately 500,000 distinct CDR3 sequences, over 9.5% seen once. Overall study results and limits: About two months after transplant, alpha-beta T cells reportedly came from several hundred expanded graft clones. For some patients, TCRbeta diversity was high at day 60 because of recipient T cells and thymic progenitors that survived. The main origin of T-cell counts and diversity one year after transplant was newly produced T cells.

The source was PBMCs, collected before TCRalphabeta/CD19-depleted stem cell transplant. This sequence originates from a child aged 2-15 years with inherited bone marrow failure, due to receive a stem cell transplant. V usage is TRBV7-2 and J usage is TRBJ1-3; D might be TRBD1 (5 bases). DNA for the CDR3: TGTGCCAGCAGCTCCCTCTCAGGGTCCGGAAACACCATATATTTT. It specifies CASSSLSGSGNTIYF. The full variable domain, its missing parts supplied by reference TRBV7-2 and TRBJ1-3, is GAGVSQSPSNKVTEKGKDVELRCDPISGHTALYWYRQSLGQGLEFLIYFQGNSAPDKSGLPSDRFSAERTGGSVSTLTIQRTQQEDSAVYLCASSSLSGSGNTIYFGEGSWLTVV.